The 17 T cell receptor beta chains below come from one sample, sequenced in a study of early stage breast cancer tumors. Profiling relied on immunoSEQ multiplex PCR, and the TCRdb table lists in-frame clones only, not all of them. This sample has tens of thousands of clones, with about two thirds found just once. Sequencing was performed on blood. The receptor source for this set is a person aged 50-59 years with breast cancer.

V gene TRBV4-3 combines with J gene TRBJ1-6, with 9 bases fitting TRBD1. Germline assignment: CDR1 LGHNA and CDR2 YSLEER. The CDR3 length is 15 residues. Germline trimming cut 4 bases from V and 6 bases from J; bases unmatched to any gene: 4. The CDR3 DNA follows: TGCGCCAGCAGCCGAGACAGGGGGTTTAATTCACCCCTCCACTTT. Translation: CASSRDRGFNSPLHF.

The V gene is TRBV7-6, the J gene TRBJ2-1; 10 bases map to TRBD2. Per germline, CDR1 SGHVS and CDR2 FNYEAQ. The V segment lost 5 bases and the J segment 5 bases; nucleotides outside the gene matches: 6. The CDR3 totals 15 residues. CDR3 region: CASSLLAGGHNEQFF. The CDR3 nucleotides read TGTGCCAGCAGCCTATTAGCGGGAGGACACAATGAGCAGTTCTTC.

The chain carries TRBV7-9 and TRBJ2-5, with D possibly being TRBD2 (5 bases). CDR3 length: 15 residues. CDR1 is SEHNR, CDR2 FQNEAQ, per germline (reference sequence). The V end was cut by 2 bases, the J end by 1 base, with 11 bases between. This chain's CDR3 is CASSLLGGSQETQYF. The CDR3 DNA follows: TGTGCCAGCAGCTTACTAGGAGGATCCCAAGAGACCCAGTACTTC.

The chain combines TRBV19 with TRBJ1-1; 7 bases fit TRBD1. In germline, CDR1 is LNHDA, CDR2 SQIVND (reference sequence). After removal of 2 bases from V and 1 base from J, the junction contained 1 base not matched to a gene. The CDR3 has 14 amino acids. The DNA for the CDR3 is TGTGCCAGTAGTATACACAGGGGGAACACTGAAGCTTTCTTT. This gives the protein CASSIHRGNTEAFF.

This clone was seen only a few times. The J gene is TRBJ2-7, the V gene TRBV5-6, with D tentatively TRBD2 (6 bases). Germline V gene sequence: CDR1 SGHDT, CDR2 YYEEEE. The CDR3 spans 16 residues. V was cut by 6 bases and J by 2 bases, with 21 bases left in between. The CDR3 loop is CASTSNPAAGTYEQYF. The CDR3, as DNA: TGTGCCAGCACCTCCAACCCGGCTGCGGGAACCTACGAGCAGTACTTC. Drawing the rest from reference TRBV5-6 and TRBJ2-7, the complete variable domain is DAGVTQSPTHLIKTRGQQVTLRCSPKSGHDTVSWYQQALGQGPQFIFQYYEEEERQRGNFPDRFSGHQFPNYSSELNVNALLLGDSALYLCASTSNPAAGTYEQYFGPGTRLTVT.

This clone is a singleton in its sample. CDR3 bases: TGTGCCAGCAGCGCCAAGAGTCGGACAGACGGCACCGGGGAGCTGTTTTTT. Amino acids: CASSAKSRTDGTGELFF. V is TRBV9 and J is TRBJ2-2; D possibly corresponds to TRBD1 (6 bases). This CDR3 has 17 residues. The germline gives CDR1 SGDLS, CDR2 YYNGEE. V lost 3 bases and J lost 4, with 19 bases in between.

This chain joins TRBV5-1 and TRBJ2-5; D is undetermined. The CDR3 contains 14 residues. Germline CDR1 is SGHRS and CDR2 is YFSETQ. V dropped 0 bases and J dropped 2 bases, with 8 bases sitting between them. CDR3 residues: CASSLGHTQETQYF. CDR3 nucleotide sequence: TGCGCCAGCAGCTTGGGACATACTCAAGAGACCCAGTACTTC.

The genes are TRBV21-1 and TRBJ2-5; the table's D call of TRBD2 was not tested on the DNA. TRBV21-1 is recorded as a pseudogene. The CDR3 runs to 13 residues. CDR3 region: CASSGWRWETQYF. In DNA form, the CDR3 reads TGTGCCAGCAGCGGGTGGAGGTGGGAGACCCAGTACTTC.

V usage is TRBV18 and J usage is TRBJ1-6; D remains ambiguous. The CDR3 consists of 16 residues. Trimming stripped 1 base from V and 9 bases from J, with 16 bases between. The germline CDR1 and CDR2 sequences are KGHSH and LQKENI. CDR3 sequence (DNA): TGTGCCAGCTCACCACTCGCGGTCGGAAGGTTTTCACCCCTCCACTTT. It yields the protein CASSPLAVGRFSPLHF. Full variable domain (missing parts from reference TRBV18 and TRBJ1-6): NAGVMQNPRHLVRRRGQEARLRCSPMKGHSHVYWYRQLPEEGLKFMVYLQKENIIDESGMPKERFSAEFPKEGPSILRIQQVVRGDSAAYFCASSPLAVGRFSPLHFGNGTRLTVT.

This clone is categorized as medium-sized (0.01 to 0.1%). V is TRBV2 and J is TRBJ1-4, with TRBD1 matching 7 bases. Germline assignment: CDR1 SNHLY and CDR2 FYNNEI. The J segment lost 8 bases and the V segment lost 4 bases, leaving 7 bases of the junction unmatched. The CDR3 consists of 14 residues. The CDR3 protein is CASSAQGDLEKLFF. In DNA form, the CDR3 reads TGTGCCAGCAGTGCGCAGGGGGATTTGGAAAAACTGTTTTTT.

CDR3: CASSLGTGDNQPQHF. In DNA form, the CDR3 reads TGTGCCAGCAGCTTAGGGACAGGGGACAATCAGCCCCAGCATTTT. The V call is TRBV5-8, the J call TRBJ1-5; TRBD1 matches 10 bases. Germline assignment: CDR1 SGHTS and CDR2 YDEGEE. CDR3 length: 15 amino acids. J gave up 3 bases and V 2 bases, and 2 bases lay outside the gene matches.

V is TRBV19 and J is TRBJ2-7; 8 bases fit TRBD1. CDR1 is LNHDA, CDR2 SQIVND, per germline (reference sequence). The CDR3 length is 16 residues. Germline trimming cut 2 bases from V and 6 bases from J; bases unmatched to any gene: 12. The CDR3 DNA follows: TGTGCCAGTAGTATATTAACCGGGACAGGAACTCGCGAGCAGTACTTC. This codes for CASSILTGTGTREQYF.

CDR3 coding DNA: TGTGCCAGCAGTCAACCGGAGAGAAACTGCTACCAAAACATTCAGTACTTC. This translates into CASSQPERNCYQNIQYF. The gene calls are TRBV9 and TRBJ2-4; D is undetermined. There are 17 residues in the CDR3. The germline CDR1 and CDR2 sequences are SGDLS and YYNGEE. V lost 5 bases and J lost 5, with 23 bases in between.

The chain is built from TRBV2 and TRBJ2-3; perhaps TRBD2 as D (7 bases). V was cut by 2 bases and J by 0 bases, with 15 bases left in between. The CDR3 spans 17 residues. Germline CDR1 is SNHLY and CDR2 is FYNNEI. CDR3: CASSEFVGGVSTDTQYF. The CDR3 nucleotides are TGTGCCAGCAGTGAATTTGTAGGGGGGGTTAGCACAGATACGCAGTATTTT.

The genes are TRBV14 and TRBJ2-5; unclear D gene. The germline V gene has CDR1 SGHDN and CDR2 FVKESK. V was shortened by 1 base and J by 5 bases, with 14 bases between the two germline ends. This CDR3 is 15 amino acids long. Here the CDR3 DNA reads TGTGCCAGCAGCCAAGTGGGCCTACTCTCGGAGACCCAGTACTTC. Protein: CASSQVGLLSETQYF.

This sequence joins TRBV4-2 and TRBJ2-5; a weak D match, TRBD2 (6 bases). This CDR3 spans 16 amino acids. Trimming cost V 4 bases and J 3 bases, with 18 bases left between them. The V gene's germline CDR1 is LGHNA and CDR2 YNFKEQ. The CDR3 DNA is TGTGCCAGCAGCCGCGGTCTCCGGGACTCCGAAGAGACCCAGTACTTC. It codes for CASSRGLRDSEETQYF.

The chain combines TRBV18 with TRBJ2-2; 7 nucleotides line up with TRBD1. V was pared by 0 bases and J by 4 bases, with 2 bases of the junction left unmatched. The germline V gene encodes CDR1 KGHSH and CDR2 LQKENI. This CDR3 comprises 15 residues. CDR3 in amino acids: CASSPPGGFTGELFF. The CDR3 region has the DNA TGTGCCAGCTCACCACCAGGGGGCTTCACCGGGGAGCTGTTTTTT.